Below are 5 T cell receptor beta chains sequenced from a single sample in a study of T cells after posttransplantation cyclophosphamide. Busulfan-fludarabine conditioning, marrow transplant, and cyclophosphamide on days +3 and +4 were administered. The data were produced by immunoSEQ multiplex PCR, yet TCRdb's version contains in-frame clones alone and is incomplete. Of some 34,000 clones listed, more than 70% are singletons. Sequencing was performed on CD4+ T cells sorted from blood, taken about 1,900 days after a stem cell transplant with posttransplant cyclophosphamide. These receptors were obtained from a female patient in her forties who received an allogeneic stem cell transplant from a related donor, was CMV-positive, and had no GVHD. Some T cells may be provided by the graft donor.

This chain joins TRBV5-1 and TRBJ2-7; D unresolved. The CDR3 contains 13 residues. Deletions cut 0 bases from V and 2 bases from J, with 6 bases between. Germline lookup yields CDR1 SGHRS and CDR2 YFSETQ. This CDR3 is CASSLDSPYEQYF. CDR3 nucleotides: TGCGCCAGCAGCTTGGACAGCCCCTACGAGCAGTACTTC.

This clone was observed a handful of times. V is TRBV10-3 and J is TRBJ1-4; D is undetermined. Deletions cut 0 bases from V and 14 bases from J, with 16 bases between. The CDR3 sequence is 14 residues long. Germline loops: CDR1 ENHRY, CDR2 SYGVKD. The CDR3 nucleotides read TGTGCCATCAGTGAGTCGTACGAGAGTTCTATCCTGTTTTTT. It specifies CAISESYESSILFF.

V gene TRBV7-9 combines with J gene TRBJ1-4; possibly TRBD1 for D (5 bases). The CDR3 length is 14 residues. In germline, CDR1 is SEHNR, CDR2 FQNEAQ (reference sequence). Trimming cost V 3 bases and J 3 bases, with 8 bases left between them. CDR3 protein: CASSFRAANEKLFF. The CDR3 bases are TGTGCCAGCAGCTTCAGGGCGGCTAATGAAAAACTGTTTTTT. The whole variable domain, filled in from reference TRBV7-9 and TRBJ1-4, reads DTGVSQNPRHKITKRGQNVTFRCDPISEHNRLYWYRQTLGQGPEFLTYFQNEAQLEKSRLLSDRFSAERPKGSFSTLEIQRTEQGDSAMYLCASSFRAANEKLFFGSGTQLSVL.

V and J are TRBV7-9 and TRBJ1-2, with D hard to call. Germline V gene sequence: CDR1 SEHNR, CDR2 FQNEAQ (reference sequence). V was trimmed by 1 base and J by 0 bases, leaving 6 bases between them. This CDR3 has 14 amino acids. CDR3 DNA: TGTGCCAGCAGCTTAGACGGGACTAACTATGGCTACACCTTC. It encodes CASSLDGTNYGYTF.

The chain links TRBV7-9 to TRBJ1-2; no definite D call. V lost 1 base to trimming and J lost 8 bases, with 11 bases between them. This CDR3 spans 13 amino acids. CDR1 and CDR2 (germline): SEHNR, FQNEAQ (reference sequence). The CDR3 DNA reads TGTGCCAGCAGCTTAGGAGGCCCGGAGGGCTACACCTTC. Encoded protein: CASSLGGPEGYTF. Full variable domain (rest looked up from reference TRBV7-9 and TRBJ1-2): DTGVSQNPRHKITKRGQNVTFRCDPISEHNRLYWYRQTLGQGPEFLTYFQNEAQLEKSRLLSDRFSAERPKGSFSTLEIQRTEQGDSAMYLCASSLGGPEGYTFGSGTRLTVV.